The clone carrying this T cell receptor (beta chain) was detected many times. Its antigen is not known. The DNA ends 3 residues before the CDR3 does, and the rest of the CDR3 is filled in from the germline J gene. Sequencing was performed with immunoSEQ multiplex PCR; in TCRdb, only in-frame clones are kept and a portion is missing. Singletons are absent from the sample, which has fewer than 40,000 clones. Both groups were predominantly of Caucasian heritage. V lost 6 bases and J lost 5; bases outside the gene matches: 9. CDR3 size: 14 residues. Per the germline V gene, CDR1 is SGHKS and CDR2 is YYEKEE (reference sequence). The sample originates from a study of T cell clonality in common variable immunodeficiency. Notes on the study in general: Reportedly, TCR beta sequences from common variable immunodeficiency showed fewer deletions and N-nucleotide insertions. Fewer TCRbeta clones were shared among CVID subjects than controls.

The receptor was isolated from a person aged 18 to 70 in good health. The sequencing input was peripheral blood mononuclear cells. This chain uses TRBV5-5 with TRBJ1-1; the match to TRBD1 covers 8 bases. CDR3: CASNWDRRRTEAFF. The CDR3 DNA, read in part, is TGTGCCAGCAACTGGGACAGGAGGAGGACTGAA.